This entry lists 8 T cell receptor beta chains sequenced from one sample in a study of beta chain features in type 1 diabetes. Expressed TCRB transcripts were sequenced, since all the RNA that had been isolated was reverse transcribed. Using immunoSEQ multiplex PCR, the repertoire was profiled, and TCRdb retains in-frame clones only, with some absent. The repertoire holds a few hundred thousand clones, around a fifth seen once, with approximately 0.043% in the top ten. The sample was naive CD4+ T cells from blood. The receptors shown here come from a woman aged 18-35 years in good health.

This clone was seen only a few times. This sequence joins TRBV9 and TRBJ1-3; D not certain. The V gene's germline CDR1 is SGDLS and CDR2 YYNGEE. Deletions cut 4 bases from V and 1 base from J, with 12 bases between. This CDR3 comprises 15 residues. The CDR3 DNA reads as TGTGCCAGCAGCCCCAACACGGGGTCTGGAAACACCATATATTTT. Amino acids: CASSPNTGSGNTIYF. Supplemented by reference TRBV9 and TRBJ1-3, the full variable domain reads DSGVTQTPKHLITATGQRVTLRCSPRSGDLSVYWYQQSLDQGLQFLIQYYNGEERAKGNILERFSAQQFPDLHSELNLSSLELGDSALYFCASSPNTGSGNTIYFGEGSWLTVV.

In this sample, this clone turned up a few times. CDR3 region: CASSQRSGLEAFF. The CDR3 bases are TGCGCCAGCAGTCAACGATCGGGACTTGAAGCTTTCTTT. The chain carries TRBV4-3 and TRBJ1-1, with D maybe TRBD1 (5 bases). The CDR3 length is 13 residues. The V end lost 6 bases, the J end lost 7 bases, and 15 bases lay between the germline ends. CDR1 is LGHNA, CDR2 YSLEER, per germline.

V and J are TRBV30 and TRBJ2-5; 8 bases agree with TRBD1. Germline assignment: CDR1 GTSNPN and CDR2 SVGIG (reference sequence). The CDR3 spans 11 residues. V gave up 8 bases and J gave up 5 bases; unmatched junction bases: 4. The CDR3 nucleotides are TGTGCCCTTACAGGGGGGGAGACCCAGTACTTC. Amino acid sequence: CALTGGETQYF.

This clone showed up just a few times. This chain joins TRBV15 and TRBJ2-5; 7 nucleotides align to TRBD2. Losses at the gene ends were 1 base for V and 9 bases for J; bases not matched to a gene: 8. This CDR3 has 14 amino acids. The germline CDR1 and CDR2 sequences are LNHNV and YYDKDF (reference sequence). The CDR3 reads CATSRGASGSPQYF. In DNA, the CDR3 is TGTGCCACCAGCAGAGGGGCTAGCGGCTCCCCCCAGTACTTC. Together with reference TRBV15 and TRBJ2-5, the CDR3 gives the full variable domain: DAMVIQNPRYQVTQFGKPVTLSCSQTLNHNVMYWYQQKSSQAPKLLFHYYDKDFNNEADTPDNFQSRRPNTSFCFLDIRSPGLGDTAMYLCATSRGASGSPQYFGPGTRLLVL.

This clone was counted between two and nine times. The DNA of the CDR3 is TGTGCCAGCAGGCGGGAGGACGAGCAGTACTTC. Its protein product is CASRREDEQYF. The J gene is TRBJ2-7, the V gene TRBV5-4, with 8 bases that match TRBD2. The junction had 0 bases not matched to a gene; V was cut back by 5 bases and J by 5 bases. Germline assignment: CDR1 SGHNT and CDR2 YYREEE (reference sequence). This CDR3 contains 11 residues.

The V gene is TRBV7-2, the J gene TRBJ2-4, with a possible D match to TRBD1 (6 bases). This CDR3 has 16 amino acids. Trimming cost V 6 bases and J 0 bases, with 15 bases left between them. Looked up from germline, CDR1 is SGHTA and CDR2 is FQGNSA. The CDR3 sequence: CASRLGQHLAKNIQYF. DNA of the CDR3: TGTGCCAGCAGACTCGGACAGCACCTAGCCAAAAACATTCAGTACTTC.

The J gene is TRBJ2-3, the V gene TRBV4-2; 9 bases are a match to TRBD1. V shed 5 bases, J shed 4 bases, and the junction held 7 bases outside the gene matches. The germline V gene encodes CDR1 LGHNA and CDR2 YNFKEQ. This CDR3 is built from 15 residues. The CDR3 DNA reads TGTGCCAGCAGCGCCGGGACAGGGATAGCAGATACGCAGTATTTT. It is translated as CASSAGTGIADTQYF.

The chain carries TRBV9 and TRBJ2-5; the D gene is possibly TRBD2 (6 bases). Germline V CDR1 and CDR2: SGDLS, YYNGEE. There are 15 residues in the CDR3. V gave up 0 bases and J gave up 2 bases, with 11 bases separating them. CDR3: CASSVGRSGQETQYF. CDR3 nucleotide sequence: TGTGCCAGCAGCGTAGGTCGTAGCGGACAAGAGACCCAGTACTTC.